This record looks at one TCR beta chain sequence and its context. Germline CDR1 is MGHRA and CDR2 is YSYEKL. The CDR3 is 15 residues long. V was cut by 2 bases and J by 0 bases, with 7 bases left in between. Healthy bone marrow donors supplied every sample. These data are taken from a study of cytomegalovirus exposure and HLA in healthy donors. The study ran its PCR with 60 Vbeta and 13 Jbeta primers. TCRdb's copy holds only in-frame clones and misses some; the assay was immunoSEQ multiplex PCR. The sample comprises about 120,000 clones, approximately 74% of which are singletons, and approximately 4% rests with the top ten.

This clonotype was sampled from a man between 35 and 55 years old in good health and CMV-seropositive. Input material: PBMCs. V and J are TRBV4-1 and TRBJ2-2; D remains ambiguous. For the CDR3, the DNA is TGCGCCAGCAGCCAACCTCTAACGAACACCGGGGAGCTGTTTTTT. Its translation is CASSQPLTNTGELFF.